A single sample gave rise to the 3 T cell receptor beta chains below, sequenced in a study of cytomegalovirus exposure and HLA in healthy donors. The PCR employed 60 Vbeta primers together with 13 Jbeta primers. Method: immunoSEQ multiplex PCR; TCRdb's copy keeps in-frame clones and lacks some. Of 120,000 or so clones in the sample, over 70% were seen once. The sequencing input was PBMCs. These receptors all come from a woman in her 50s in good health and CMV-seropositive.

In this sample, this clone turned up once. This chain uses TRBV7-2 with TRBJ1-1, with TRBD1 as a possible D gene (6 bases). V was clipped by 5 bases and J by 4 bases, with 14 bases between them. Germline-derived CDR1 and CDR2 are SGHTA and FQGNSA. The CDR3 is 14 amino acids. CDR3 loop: CASSPGQFATEAFF. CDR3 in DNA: TGTGCCAGCAGCCCCGGACAGTTTGCCACTGAAGCTTTCTTT.

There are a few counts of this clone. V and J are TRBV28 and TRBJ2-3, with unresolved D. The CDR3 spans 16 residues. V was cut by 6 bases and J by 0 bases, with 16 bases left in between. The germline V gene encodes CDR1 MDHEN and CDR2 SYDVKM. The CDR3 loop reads CASSQRRRASTDTQYF. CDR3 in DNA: TGTGCCAGCAGCCAGCGACGGAGAGCTAGCACAGATACGCAGTATTTT.

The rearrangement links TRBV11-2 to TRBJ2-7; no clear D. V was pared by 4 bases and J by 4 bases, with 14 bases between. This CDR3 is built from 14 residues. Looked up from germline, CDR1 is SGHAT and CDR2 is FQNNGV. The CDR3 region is CASSYSDTAYEQYF. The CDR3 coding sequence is TGTGCCAGCAGCTACAGTGATACAGCTTACGAGCAGTACTTC.